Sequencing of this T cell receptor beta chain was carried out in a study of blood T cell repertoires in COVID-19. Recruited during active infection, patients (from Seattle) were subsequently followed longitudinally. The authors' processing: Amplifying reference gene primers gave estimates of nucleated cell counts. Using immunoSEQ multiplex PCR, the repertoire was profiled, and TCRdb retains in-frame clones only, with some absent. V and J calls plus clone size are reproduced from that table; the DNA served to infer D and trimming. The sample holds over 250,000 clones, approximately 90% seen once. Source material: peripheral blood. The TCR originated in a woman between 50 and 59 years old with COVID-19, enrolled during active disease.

CDR3 coding DNA: TGTGCCAGCAGCCCTGCTAGCGGGAGATCCCCAGAGACCCAGTACTTC. It yields the protein CASSPASGRSPETQYF. The J gene is TRBJ2-5, the V gene TRBV9; TRBD2 matches 10 bases. This CDR3 is built from 16 residues. The germline gives CDR1 SGDLS, CDR2 YYNGEE. The ends lost 4 bases at V and 4 bases at J; junction bases unmatched: 10. Drawing the rest from reference TRBV9 and TRBJ2-5, the complete variable domain is DSGVTQTPKHLITATGQRVTLRCSPRSGDLSVYWYQQSLDQGLQFLIQYYNGEERAKGNILERFSAQQFPDLHSELNLSSLELGDSALYFCASSPASGRSPETQYFGPGTRLLVL.